Listed below are T cell receptor beta chains from one sample, sequenced in a study of ipilimumab plus nivolumab after autologous stem cell transplantation. The data were produced by immunoSEQ multiplex PCR, yet TCRdb's version contains in-frame clones alone and is incomplete. The data contain roughly 16,000 clones, about 81% of them singletons. The specimen comprised PBMCs, sampled in a trial of ipilimumab plus nivolumab as post-transplant consolidation. These receptors all come from a male donor with diffuse large B-cell lymphoma. CDR3s include the opening cysteine and the closing phenylalanine or tryptophan. Clone size is stated in some rows and not others, as once, few, many or a class when expanded.

J	size	V	CDR3
TRBJ2-3	-	TRBV10-1	CASSESPSVGTDTQYF
TRBJ2-7	-	TRBV19	CASSAAGGGEQYF
TRBJ1-2	-	TRBV2	CASSEQGMDYGYTF
TRBJ2-5	once	TRBV5-6	CASSSLGGMDSTGEETQYF
TRBJ1-2	-	TRBV9	CASSAHGGEDGYTF
TRBJ1-5	-	TRBV15	CATSRVGRPNQPQHF
TRBJ2-1	-	TRBV4-2	CASSQGVVLAGGKLSYNEQFF
TRBJ1-4	-	TRBV4-2	CASSQGRGGNEKLFF
TRBJ1-1	-	TRBV19	CASRRDRGLNTEAFF
TRBJ1-2	few	TRBV4-1	CASSQDATATNYGYTF
TRBJ1-2	few	TRBV7-2	CASSVSQNYGYTF
TRBJ2-3	few	TRBV15	CATSRTTGSTSTDTQYF
TRBJ2-1	-	TRBV7-3	CASSLGQSVRDEQFF
TRBJ2-7	once	TRBV30	CAWSPGTGILYEQYF
TRBJ2-7	-	TRBV4-1	CASSQDPIGGALYEQYF
TRBJ2-7	-	TRBV28	CASSLLGPLYEQYF
TRBJ2-5	-	TRBV19	CASSPPRTGGKETQYF
TRBJ1-5	-	TRBV19	CASRRGRVGNQPQHF
TRBJ2-3	-	TRBV5-1	CASSLEWGRSTDTQYF
TRBJ1-1	-	TRBV5-1	CASSLTGVRVLSEAFF
TRBJ2-7	once	TRBV4-2	CASSQVTRDHYEQYF
TRBJ2-7	few	TRBV6-1	CASSATGLNFNEQYF
TRBJ2-7	-	TRBV6-5	CASSPLPGSHEQYF
TRBJ1-1	few	TRBV19	CASSIRNTEAFF
TRBJ2-5	-	TRBV19	CASSTGLASQETQYF
TRBJ1-6	once	TRBV18	CASSPRQITNSPLHF
TRBJ2-7	few	TRBV13	CASSRRVGSYEQYF
TRBJ1-1	-	TRBV7-2	CASSLVQASEAFF
TRBJ2-3	-	TRBV11-2	CASSSSGGSTDTQYF
TRBJ2-2	-	TRBV5-4	CASSFPNRGPNTGELFF
TRBJ1-1	-	TRBV6-5	CASSYSGRNTEAFF
TRBJ2-2	-	TRBV5-1	CASSLGQEGTGELFF
TRBJ2-3	-	TRBV5-1	CASSLAGLGVDTQYF
TRBJ2-7	once	TRBV15	CATSRGGGVEQYF
TRBJ1-5	-	TRBV9	CASSGSDGGQPQHF
TRBJ2-5	-	TRBV6-6	CASSFRTEETQYF
TRBJ2-7	once	TRBV6-1	CASRDGTGPYYGQYF
TRBJ1-1	-	TRBV11-2	CASSRRGPKDTEAFF
TRBJ2-5	-	TRBV7-2	CASSLGGGLRAQYF
-	-	TRBV2	CASLAGEFYEQYF